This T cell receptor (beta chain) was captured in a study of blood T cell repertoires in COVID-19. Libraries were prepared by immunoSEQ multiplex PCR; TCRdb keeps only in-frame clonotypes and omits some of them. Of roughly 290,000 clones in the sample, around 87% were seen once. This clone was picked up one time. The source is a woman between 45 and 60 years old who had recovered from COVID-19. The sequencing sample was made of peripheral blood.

The CDR3 region has the DNA TGTGCCAGCAGTTACTCGAGAACGGGACTCGAGCAGTACTTC. Translated: CASSYSRTGLEQYF. V gene TRBV6-2 or TRBV6-3 combines with J gene TRBJ2-7; TRBD2 is a possible D gene (6 bases). Between the trimmed V and J ends, which lost 0 bases and 6 bases, there was a span of 12 bases. Germline values: CDR1 MNHEY, CDR2 SVGEGT. The CDR3 has 14 residues.